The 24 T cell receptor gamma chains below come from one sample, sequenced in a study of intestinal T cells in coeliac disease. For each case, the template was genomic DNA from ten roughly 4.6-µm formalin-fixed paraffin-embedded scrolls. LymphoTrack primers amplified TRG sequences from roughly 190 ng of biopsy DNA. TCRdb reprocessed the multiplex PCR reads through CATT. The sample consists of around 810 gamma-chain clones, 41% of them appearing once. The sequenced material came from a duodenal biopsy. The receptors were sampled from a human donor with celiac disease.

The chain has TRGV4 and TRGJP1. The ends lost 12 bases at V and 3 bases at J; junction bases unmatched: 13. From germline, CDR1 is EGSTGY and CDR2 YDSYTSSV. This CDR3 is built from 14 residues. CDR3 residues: CAYLGRSTGWFKIF. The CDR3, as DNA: TGTGCCTACCTGGGACGGTCCACTGGTTGGTTCAAGATATTT.

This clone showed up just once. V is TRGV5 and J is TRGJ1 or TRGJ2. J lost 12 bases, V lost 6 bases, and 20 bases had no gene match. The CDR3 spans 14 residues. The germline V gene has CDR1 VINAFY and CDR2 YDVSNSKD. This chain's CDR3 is CATWPPALVIMKLF. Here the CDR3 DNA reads TGTGCCACCTGGCCTCCCGCCCTTGTTATAATGAAACTCTTT.

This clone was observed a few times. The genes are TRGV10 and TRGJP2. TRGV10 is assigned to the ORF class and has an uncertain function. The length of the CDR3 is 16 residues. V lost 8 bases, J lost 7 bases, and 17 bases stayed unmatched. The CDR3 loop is CAAWDFTPVVDWIKTF. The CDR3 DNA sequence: TGTGCTGCGTGGGATTTCACGCCAGTAGTTGATTGGATCAAGACGTTT.

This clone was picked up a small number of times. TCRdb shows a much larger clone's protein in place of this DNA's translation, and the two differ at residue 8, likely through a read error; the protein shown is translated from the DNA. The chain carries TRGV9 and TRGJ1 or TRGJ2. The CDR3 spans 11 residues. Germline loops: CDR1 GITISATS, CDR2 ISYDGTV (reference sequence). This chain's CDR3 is CALWTYYEKLF. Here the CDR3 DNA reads TGTGCCTTGTGGACTTATTATGAGAAACTCTTT.

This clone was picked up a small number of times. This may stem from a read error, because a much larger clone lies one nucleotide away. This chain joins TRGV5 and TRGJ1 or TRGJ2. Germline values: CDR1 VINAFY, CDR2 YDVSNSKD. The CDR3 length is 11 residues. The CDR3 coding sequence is TGCGCCACCTGGGACAGTTCTAAGAAACTCTTT. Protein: CATWDSSKKLF.

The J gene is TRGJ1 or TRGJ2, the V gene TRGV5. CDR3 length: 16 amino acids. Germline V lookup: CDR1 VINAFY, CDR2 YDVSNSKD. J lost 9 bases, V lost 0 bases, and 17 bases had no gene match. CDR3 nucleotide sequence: TGTGCCACCTGGGACAGGCTCTCTAGGGTTATTATTAAGAAACTCTTT. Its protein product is CATWDRLSRVIIKKLF.

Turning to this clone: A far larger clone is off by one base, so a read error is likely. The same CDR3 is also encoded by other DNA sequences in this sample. This CDR3 reads CATWERYSSDWIKTF. DNA of the CDR3: TGCGCCACCTGGGAACGATATAGTAGTGATTGGATCAAGACGTTT. The gene calls are TRGV8 and TRGJP2. Germline CDR1 and CDR2: VENAVY and YDSYNSRV. The CDR3 totals 15 residues.

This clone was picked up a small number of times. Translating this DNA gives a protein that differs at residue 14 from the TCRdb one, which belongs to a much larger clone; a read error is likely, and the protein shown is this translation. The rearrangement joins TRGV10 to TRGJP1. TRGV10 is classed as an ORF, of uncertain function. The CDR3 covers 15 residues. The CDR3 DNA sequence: TGTGCTGCGTGTGGCCCAAATCCCACTGGTTGGTTCAAGACATTT. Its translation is CAACGPNPTGWFKTF.

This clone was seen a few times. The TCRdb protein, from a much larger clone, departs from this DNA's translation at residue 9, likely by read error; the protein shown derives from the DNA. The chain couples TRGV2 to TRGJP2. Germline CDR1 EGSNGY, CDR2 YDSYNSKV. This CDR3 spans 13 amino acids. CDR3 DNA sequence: TGTGCCACCTGGGATGGTAGTGATCGGATCAAGACGTTT. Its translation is CATWDGSDRIKTF.

For the CDR3, the DNA is TGTGCCACCTGGCCCCTCCCGCCTTGTTATAAGAAACTCTTT. It is translated as CATWPLPPCYKKLF. The J gene is TRGJ1 or TRGJ2, the V gene TRGV5. Germline V gene sequence: CDR1 VINAFY, CDR2 YDVSNSKD. CDR3 length: 14 amino acids. With 6 bases clipped from V and 6 bases from J, the junction kept 14 bases outside the gene matches.

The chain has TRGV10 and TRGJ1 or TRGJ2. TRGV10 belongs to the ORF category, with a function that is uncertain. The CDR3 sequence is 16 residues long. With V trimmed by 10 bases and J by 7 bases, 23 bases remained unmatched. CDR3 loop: CAALGLDPPIGYKKLF. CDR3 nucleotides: TGTGCTGCGTTGGGACTCGATCCCCCGATAGGGTATAAGAAACTCTTT.

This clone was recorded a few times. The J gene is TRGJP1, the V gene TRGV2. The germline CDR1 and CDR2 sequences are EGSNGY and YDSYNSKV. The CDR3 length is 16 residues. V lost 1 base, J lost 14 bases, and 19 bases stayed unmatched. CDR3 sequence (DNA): TGTGCCACCTGGGACGGAGGAGACTACGTGGTTGGTTTCAAGATATTT. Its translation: CATWDGGDYVVGFKIF.

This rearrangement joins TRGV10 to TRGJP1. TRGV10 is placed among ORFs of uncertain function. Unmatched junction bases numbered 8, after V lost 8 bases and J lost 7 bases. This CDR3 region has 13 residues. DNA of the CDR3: TGTGCTGCGTGGGATTATGGTGGTTGGTTCAAGATATTT. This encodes CAAWDYGGWFKIF.

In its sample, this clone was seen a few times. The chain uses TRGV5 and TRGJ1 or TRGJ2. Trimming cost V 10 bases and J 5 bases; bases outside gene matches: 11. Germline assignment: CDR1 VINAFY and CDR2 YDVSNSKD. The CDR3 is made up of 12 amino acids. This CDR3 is CATGTDHYKKLF. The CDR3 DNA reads TGTGCCACTGGGACAGACCATTATAAGAAACTCTTT.

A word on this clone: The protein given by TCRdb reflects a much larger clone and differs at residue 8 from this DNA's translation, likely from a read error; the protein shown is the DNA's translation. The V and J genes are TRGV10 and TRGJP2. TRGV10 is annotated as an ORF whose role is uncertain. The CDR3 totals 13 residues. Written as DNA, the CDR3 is TGTGCTGCGTGGACTAGTAGTGGTTGGATCAAGACGTTT. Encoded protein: CAAWTSSGWIKTF.

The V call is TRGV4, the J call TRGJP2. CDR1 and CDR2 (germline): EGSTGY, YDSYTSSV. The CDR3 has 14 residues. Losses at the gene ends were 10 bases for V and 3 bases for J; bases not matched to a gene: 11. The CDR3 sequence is CATGGWGSDWIKTF. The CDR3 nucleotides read TGTGCCACTGGGGGGTGGGGTAGTGATTGGATCAAGACGTTT.

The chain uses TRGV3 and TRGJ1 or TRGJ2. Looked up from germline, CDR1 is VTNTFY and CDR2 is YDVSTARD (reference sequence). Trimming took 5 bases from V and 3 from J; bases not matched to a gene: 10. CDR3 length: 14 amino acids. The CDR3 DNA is TGTGCCACCTGGGGACAGGTAGTTTATTATAAGAAACTCTTT. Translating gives CATWGQVVYYKKLF.

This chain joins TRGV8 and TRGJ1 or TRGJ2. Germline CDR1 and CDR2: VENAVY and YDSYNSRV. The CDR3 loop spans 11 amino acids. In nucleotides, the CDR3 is TGTGCACCTGGGAGTAAAGGGGAGAAACTCTTT. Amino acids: CAPGSKGEKLF.

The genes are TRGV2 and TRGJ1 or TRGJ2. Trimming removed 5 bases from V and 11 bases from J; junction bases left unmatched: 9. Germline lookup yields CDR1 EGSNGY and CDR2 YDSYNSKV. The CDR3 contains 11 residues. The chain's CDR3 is CATWGRGEKLF. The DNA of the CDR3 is TGTGCCACCTGGGGACGGGGCGAGAAACTCTTT.

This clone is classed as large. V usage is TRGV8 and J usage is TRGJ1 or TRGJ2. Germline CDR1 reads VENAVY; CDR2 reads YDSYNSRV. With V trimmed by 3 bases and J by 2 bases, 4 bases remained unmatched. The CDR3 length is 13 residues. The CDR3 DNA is TGTGCCACCTGGGATTCTGATTATTATAAGAAACTCTTT. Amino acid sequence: CATWDSDYYKKLF.

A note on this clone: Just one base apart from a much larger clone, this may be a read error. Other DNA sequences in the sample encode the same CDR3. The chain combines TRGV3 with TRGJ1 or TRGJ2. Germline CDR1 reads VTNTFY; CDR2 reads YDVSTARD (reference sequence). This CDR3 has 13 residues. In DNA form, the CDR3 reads TGTGCCACCTGGGGTATAAATTATTACAAGAAACTCTTT. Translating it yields CATWGINYYKKLF.

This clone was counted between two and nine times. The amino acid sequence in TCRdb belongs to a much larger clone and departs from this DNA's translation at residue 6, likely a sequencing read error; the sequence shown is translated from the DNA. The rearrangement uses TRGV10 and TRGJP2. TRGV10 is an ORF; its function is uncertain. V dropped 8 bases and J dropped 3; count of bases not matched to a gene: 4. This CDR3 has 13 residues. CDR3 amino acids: CAAWTGSDWIKTF. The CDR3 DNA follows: TGTGCTGCGTGGACTGGTAGTGATTGGATCAAGACGTTT.

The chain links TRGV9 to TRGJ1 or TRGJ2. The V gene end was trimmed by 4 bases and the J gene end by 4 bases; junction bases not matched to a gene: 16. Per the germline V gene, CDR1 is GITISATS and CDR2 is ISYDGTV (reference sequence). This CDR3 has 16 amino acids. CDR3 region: CALWEQQRPAYYKKLF. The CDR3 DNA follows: TGTGCCTTGTGGGAACAACAACGACCGGCATATTATAAGAAACTCTTT.

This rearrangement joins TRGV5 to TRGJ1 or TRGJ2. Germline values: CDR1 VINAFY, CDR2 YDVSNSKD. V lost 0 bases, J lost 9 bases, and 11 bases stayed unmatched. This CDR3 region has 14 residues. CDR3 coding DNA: TGTGCCACCTGGGACAGGCCGGGGGGTAGTAAGAAACTCTTT. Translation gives CATWDRPGGSKKLF.